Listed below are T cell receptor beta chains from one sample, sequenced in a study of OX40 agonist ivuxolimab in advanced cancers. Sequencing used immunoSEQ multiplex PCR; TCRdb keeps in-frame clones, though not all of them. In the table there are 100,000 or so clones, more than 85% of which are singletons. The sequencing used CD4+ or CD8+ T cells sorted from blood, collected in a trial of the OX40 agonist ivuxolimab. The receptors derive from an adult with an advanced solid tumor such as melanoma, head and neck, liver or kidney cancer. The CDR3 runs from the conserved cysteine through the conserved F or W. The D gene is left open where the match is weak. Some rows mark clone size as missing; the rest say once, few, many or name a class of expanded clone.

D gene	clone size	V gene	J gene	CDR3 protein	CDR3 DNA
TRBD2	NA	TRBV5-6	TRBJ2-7	CASSPGLWGFQYF	TGTGCCAGCAGCCCGGGACTATGGGGGTTCCAGTACTTC
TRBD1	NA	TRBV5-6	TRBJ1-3	CASSLPGTGLGNTIYF	TGTGCCAGCAGCTTGCCTGGGACAGGGTTGGGAAACACCATATATTTT
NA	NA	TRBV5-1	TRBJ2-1	CASSSDYLPLNEQFF	TGCGCCAGCAGCTCGGACTACCTTCCCCTCAATGAGCAGTTCTTC
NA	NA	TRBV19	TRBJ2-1	CASSIQGRHEQFF	TGTGCCAGTAGTATTCAGGGGAGGCATGAGCAGTTCTTC
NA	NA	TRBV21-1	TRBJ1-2	CASSHPGSSVNYGYTF	TGTGCCAGCAGCCACCCAGGGTCCTCAGTCAACTATGGCTACACCTTC
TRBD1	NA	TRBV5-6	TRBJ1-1	CASSLGTGGSTEAFF	TGTGCCAGCAGCTTAGGGACAGGGGGCAGCACTGAAGCTTTCTTT
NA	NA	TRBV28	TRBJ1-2	CASSFRVGGYTF	TGTGCCAGCAGTTTCAGGGTTGGTGGCTACACCTTC
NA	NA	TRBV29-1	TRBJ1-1	CSVDMGTLSTEAFF	TGCAGCGTTGACATGGGGACTCTTTCCACTGAAGCTTTCTTT
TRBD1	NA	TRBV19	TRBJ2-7	CATQPGQGSYEQYF	TGTGCCACCCAACCGGGACAGGGGTCCTACGAGCAGTACTTC
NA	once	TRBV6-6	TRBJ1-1	CASSKKLQGTEAFF	TGTGCCAGCAGTAAAAAATTACAGGGAACTGAAGCTTTCTTT
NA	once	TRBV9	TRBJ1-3	CASSVGSGVTGNTIYF	TGTGCCAGCAGCGTAGGGTCCGGGGTAACAGGAAACACCATATATTTT
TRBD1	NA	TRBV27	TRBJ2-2	CASSWGQLNTGELFF	TGTGCCAGCAGTTGGGGACAGCTGAACACCGGGGAGCTGTTTTTT
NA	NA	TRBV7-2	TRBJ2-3	CASSFSRGVASPDTQYF	TGTGCCAGCAGCTTCAGTCGAGGAGTGGCTAGCCCAGATACGCAGTATTTT
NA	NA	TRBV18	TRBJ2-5	CASSPPGETQYF	TGTGCCAGCTCACCACCGGGAGAGACCCAGTACTTC
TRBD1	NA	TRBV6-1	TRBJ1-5	CASSERQGVNQPQHF	TGTGCCAGCAGTGAAAGGCAGGGGGTCAATCAGCCCCAGCATTTT
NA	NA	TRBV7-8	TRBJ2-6	CASSLGGGPDSGANVLTF	TGTGCCAGCAGCTTAGGAGGTGGCCCCGACTCTGGGGCCAACGTCCTGACTTTC
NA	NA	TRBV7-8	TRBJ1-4	CASSLRARNEKLFF	TGTGCCAGCAGCTTGCGAGCACGTAATGAAAAACTGTTTTTT
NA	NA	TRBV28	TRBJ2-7	CASSPLAGNEQYF	TGTGCCAGCAGTCCGCTAGCAGGAAACGAGCAGTACTTC
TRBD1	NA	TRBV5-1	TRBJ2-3	CASSTGQSSTDTQYF	TGCGCCAGCAGCACGGGACAGTCCTCCACAGATACGCAGTATTTT
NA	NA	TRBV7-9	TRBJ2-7	CASTFVHGADEQYF	TGTGCCAGCACCTTTGTACACGGGGCCGACGAGCAGTACTTC
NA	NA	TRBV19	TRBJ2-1	CASSPGTLSYNEQFF	TGTGCCAGTAGTCCCGGGACTCTCTCCTACAATGAGCAGTTCTTC
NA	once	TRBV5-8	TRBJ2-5	CASSFPGTLKTQYF	TGTGCCAGCAGCTTTCCGGGGACCTTAAAGACCCAGTACTTC
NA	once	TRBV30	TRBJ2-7	CAWSADLSYEQYF	TGTGCCTGGAGTGCGGACTTATCCTACGAGCAGTACTTC
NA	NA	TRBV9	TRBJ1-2	CASSVAGTNYGYTF	TGTGCCAGCAGCGTAGCAGGGACTAACTATGGCTACACCTTC
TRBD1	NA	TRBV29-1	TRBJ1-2	CSVTGEDGYTF	TGCAGCGTTACAGGGGAAGATGGCTACACCTTC
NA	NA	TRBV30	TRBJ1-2	CAWSDRNYGYTF	TGTGCCTGGAGTGATAGAAACTATGGCTACACCTTC